A selection of T cell receptor beta chains follows, all from one sample in a study of blood T cell repertoires in COVID-19. Sequencing was performed with immunoSEQ multiplex PCR; in TCRdb, only in-frame clones are kept and a portion is missing. Of 350,000 or so clones in the sample, approximately 88% were seen once. Specimen: peripheral blood. Every receptor here comes from a woman under 40 with COVID-19, enrolled during active disease. Both conserved end residues are part of each CDR3. A D gene is named only where the DNA matches it firmly. A row's size may be missing; if present it is once, few, many or a size class.

TRBJ2-3 | - | TRBD1 | TRBV19 | CATGQGKRDTQYF | TGTGCCACGGGACAGGGGAAGAGAGATACGCAGTATTTT
TRBJ1-5 | few | - | TRBV28 | CASSFIGGGSNQPQHF | TGTGCCAGCAGTTTTATCGGGGGTGGCAGCAATCAGCCCCAGCATTTT
TRBJ1-3 | - | - | TRBV5-8 | CASSLVLAGNTIYF | TGTGCCAGCAGCTTGGTCCTAGCTGGAAACACCATATATTTT
TRBJ2-5 | - | TRBD2 | TRBV5-4 | CASSGTNQETQYF | TGTGCCAGCAGCGGGACTAACCAAGAGACCCAGTACTTC
TRBJ2-1 | - | TRBD1 | TRBV7-9 | CASSSLGTGQGSNEQFF | TGTGCCAGCAGCTCCCTAGGAACGGGACAGGGTTCGAATGAGCAGTTCTTC
TRBJ2-2 | - | TRBD1 | TRBV5-1 | CASSLLQGARELFF | TGCGCCAGCAGCTTGCTTCAGGGGGCCCGGGAGCTGTTTTTT
TRBJ2-1 | - | TRBD1 | TRBV3-1/TRBV3-2 | CASSQARGGEQFF | TGTGCCAGCAGCCAGGCTAGAGGGGGCGAGCAGTTCTTC
TRBJ1-2 | few | TRBD1 | TRBV6-5 | CASAGQAANYGYTF | TGTGCCAGCGCCGGACAGGCCGCTAACTATGGCTACACCTTC
TRBJ1-5 | - | TRBD1 | TRBV5-6 | CASSFGTGSGNQPQHF | TGTGCCAGCAGCTTCGGGACAGGGTCAGGCAATCAGCCCCAGCATTTT
TRBJ2-5 | - | - | TRBV3-1/TRBV3-2 | CASSQEGFGTQETQYF | TGTGCCAGCAGCCAAGAGGGGTTCGGGACACAAGAGACCCAGTACTTC
TRBJ1-5 | - | TRBD1 | TRBV24-1 | CATSDVQGNQPQHF | TGTGCCACCAGTGATGTACAGGGGAATCAGCCCCAGCATTTT
TRBJ1-2 | - | TRBD1 | TRBV29-1 | CSVGNRGRMYGYTF | TGCAGCGTCGGTAACAGGGGGCGGATGTATGGCTACACCTTC
TRBJ1-3 | once | - | TRBV3-1/TRBV3-2 | CASSRYSQQGSGNTIYF | TGTGCCAGCAGCCGCTACTCGCAACAGGGATCTGGAAACACCATATATTTT
TRBJ1-1 | - | - | TRBV5-6 | CASSEFPGFRTEAFF | TGTGCCAGCAGCGAGTTCCCGGGGTTCCGCACTGAAGCTTTCTTT
TRBJ2-3 | - | TRBD2 | TRBV6-1 | CASSAMMTSGVGDTQYF | TGTGCCAGCAGTGCTATGATGACTAGCGGGGTTGGGGATACGCAGTATTTT
TRBJ1-2 | - | TRBD1 | TRBV28 | CASSTQQGRYGYTF | TGTGCCAGCAGTACACAACAGGGGCGATATGGCTACACCTTC
TRBJ2-1 | - | TRBD1 | TRBV2 | CASRPGQGAYNEQFF | TGTGCCAGCAGACCCGGACAGGGGGCGTACAATGAGCAGTTCTTC
TRBJ2-1 | few | TRBD1 | TRBV6-5 | CASTGGENEQFF | TGTGCCTCCACAGGGGGCGAGAATGAGCAGTTCTTC
TRBJ2-3 | - | - | TRBV6-5 | CASSYGAGSTDTQYF | TGTGCCAGCAGTTACGGGGCGGGGAGCACAGATACGCAGTATTTT
TRBJ1-3 | - | - | TRBV19 | CASSTGTGNTIYF | TGTGCCAGTAGCACAGGGACTGGAAACACCATATATTTT